This T cell receptor beta chain derives from a study of cytomegalovirus exposure and HLA in healthy donors. A multiplex PCR was run with 60 Vbeta primers and 13 Jbeta primers. The method was immunoSEQ multiplex PCR; TCRdb's version includes in-frame clones alone and lacks a portion of them. In the table there are over 150,000 clones, approximately 80% of which are singletons. This clone showed up just a few times. Sequenced: PBMCs. This TCR derives from a woman aged 30 to 39 in good health and CMV-seropositive.

The CDR3 DNA is TGTGCCAGCATCCTCGCGCTAGCGGGGGGGCATCAAGATACGCAGTATTTT. Translating it yields CASILALAGGHQDTQYF. The chain uses TRBV7-9 and TRBJ2-3; 12 nucleotides align to TRBD2. The CDR3 contains 17 residues. CDR1 and CDR2 (germline): SEHNR, FQNEAQ (reference sequence). V trimming: 7 bases; J trimming: 5 bases; junction bases outside the gene matches: 13.